This TCR beta chain emerged from a study of OX40 agonist ivuxolimab in advanced cancers. Study-wide background: With a range of roughly 20 to 85, age averaged about 58 years, and 65% to 90% were male.

For this clone: The antigen remains unidentified.

The V and J ends lost 7 bases and 3 bases respectively, with 22 bases between them. Germline lookup yields CDR1 SGHVS and CDR2 FQNEAQ. The CDR3 contains 16 residues. Whole-study results and caveats: Clonal expansion by week 6 occurred in CD4+ and CD8+ blood T cells (at 0.1 to 3.0 mg/kg). Relative to CD4+, CD8+ T cells held more expanded clones on average. People who partly responded at 0.1-3.0 mg/kg had some of the least clonal expansion seen.

Clones were read by immunoSEQ multiplex PCR, and TCRdb kept only the in-frame ones, dropping some. Of approximately 40,000 clones in the sample, less than 85% were seen once. The sequence was collected from an adult with an advanced solid tumor such as melanoma, head and neck, liver or kidney cancer. Sequencing was performed on CD4+ or CD8+ T cells sorted from blood, taken in a trial of the OX40 agonist ivuxolimab. The chain recombines TRBV7-8 with TRBJ2-7; possible D gene TRBD1, 6 bases. For the CDR3, the DNA is TGTGCCAGCATTCGAGCCGGGACAACGATGCACTACGAGCAGTACTTC. As protein: CASIRAGTTMHYEQYF.